This T cell receptor (beta chain) was captured in a study of CD8 T cells in ankylosing spondylitis. Study-level points and caveats: Reactive arthritis synovial fluid and blood previously showed some of these motif variants.

The CDR3 contains 18 residues. The V and J ends lost 3 bases and 1 base, in that order; junction bases with no gene match: 10. Germline lookup yields CDR1 SGHRS and CDR2 YFSETQ. TCRdb fed the 5' RACE reads into MiXCR, producing one record per CDR3 protein. The table lists about 130,000 distinct CDR3 sequences, about 6.4% of them singletons. This clonotype occurred many times. Its antigen remains unknown. V and J are TRBV5-1 and TRBJ2-3, with 11 bases matching TRBD2. Sequenced input: blood, either unsorted or a sorted T cell fraction (not recorded which). The receptor was derived from a male donor with ankylosing spondylitis or in good health (not recorded which). The CDR3 here is CASSWGLADPPRTDTQYF. The CDR3 DNA is TGCGCCAGCAGCTGGGGACTAGCGGACCCACCCCGCACAGATACGCAGTATTTT.